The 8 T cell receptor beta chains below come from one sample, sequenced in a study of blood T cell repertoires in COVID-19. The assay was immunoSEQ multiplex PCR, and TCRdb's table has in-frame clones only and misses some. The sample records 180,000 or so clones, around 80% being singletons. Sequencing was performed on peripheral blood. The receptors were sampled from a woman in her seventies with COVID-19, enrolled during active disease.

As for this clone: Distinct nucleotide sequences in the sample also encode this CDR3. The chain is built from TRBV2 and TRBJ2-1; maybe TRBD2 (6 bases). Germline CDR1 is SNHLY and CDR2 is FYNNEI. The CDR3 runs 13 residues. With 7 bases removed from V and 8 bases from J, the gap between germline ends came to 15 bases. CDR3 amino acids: CASIEGRRDEQFF. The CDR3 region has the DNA TGTGCCAGCATTGAGGGGCGGAGGGATGAGCAGTTCTTC.

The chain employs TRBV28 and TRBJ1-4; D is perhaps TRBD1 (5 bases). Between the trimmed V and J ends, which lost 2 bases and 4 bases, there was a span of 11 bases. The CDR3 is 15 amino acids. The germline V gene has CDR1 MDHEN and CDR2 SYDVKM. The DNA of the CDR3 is TGTGCCAGCAGTTTAAGGGGCCAGGGTAATGAAAAACTGTTTTTT. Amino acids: CASSLRGQGNEKLFF.

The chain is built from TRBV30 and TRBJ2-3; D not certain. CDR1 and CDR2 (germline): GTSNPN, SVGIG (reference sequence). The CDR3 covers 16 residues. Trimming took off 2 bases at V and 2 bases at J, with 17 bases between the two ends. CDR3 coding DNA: TGTGCCTGGAGTCTCCCAGCGCCCTCCAACACAGATACGCAGTATTTT. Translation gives CAWSLPAPSNTDTQYF.

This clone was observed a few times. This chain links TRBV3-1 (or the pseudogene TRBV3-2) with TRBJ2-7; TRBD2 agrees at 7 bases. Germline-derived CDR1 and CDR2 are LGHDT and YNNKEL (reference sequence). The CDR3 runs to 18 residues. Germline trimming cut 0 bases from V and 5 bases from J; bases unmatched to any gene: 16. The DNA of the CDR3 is TGTGCCAGCAGCCAAGATCCCCCCAGGACTAGAGGAAACAACGAGCAGTACTTC. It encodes CASSQDPPRTRGNNEQYF.

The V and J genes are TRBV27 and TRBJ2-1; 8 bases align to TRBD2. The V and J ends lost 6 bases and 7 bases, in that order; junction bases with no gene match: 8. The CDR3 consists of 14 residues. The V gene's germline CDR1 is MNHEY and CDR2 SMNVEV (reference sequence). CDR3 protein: CASSYGGAVNEQFF. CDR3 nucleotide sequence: TGTGCCAGCAGCTACGGGGGGGCGGTTAATGAGCAGTTCTTC.

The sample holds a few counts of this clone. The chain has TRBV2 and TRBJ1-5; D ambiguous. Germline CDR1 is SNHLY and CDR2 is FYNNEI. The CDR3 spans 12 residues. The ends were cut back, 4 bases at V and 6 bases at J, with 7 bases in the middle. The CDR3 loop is CASSGTSQPQHF. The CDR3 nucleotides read TGTGCCAGCAGTGGGACTTCTCAGCCCCAGCATTTT.

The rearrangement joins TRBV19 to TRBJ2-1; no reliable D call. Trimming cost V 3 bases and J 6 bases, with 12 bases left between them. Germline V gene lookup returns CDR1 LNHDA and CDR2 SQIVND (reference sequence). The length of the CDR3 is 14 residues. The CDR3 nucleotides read TGTGCCAGTAGTATTCGGGTGACGACCAATGAGCAGTTCTTC. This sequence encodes CASSIRVTTNEQFF.

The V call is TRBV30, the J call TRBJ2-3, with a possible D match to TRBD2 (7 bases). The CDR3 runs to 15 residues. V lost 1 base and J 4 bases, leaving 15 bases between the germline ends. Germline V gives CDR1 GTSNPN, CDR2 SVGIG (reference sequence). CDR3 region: CAWSGRGGPSDTQYF. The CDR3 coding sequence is TGTGCCTGGAGTGGTAGGGGGGGCCCGTCAGATACGCAGTATTTT.